What follows describes a single T cell receptor (beta chain). Its antigen is not known. Each donor was nominally healthy when sampled (though unrecorded immune exposures were likely). PCR involved 60 Vbeta and 13 Jbeta primers. Produced via immunoSEQ multiplex PCR; TCRdb's table is partial and in-frame only. The sample holds about 130,000 clones. This sample was taken from a study of cytomegalovirus exposure and HLA in healthy donors. The overall study: About 85 million unique TCR sequences came from HLA-typed donors in an early release. Researchers found that roughly 81% of some 400 genotyped donors fell within the Caucasian-associated ancestry cluster. General study results and limits: Accurate prediction of HLA-A and HLA-B alleles (for most subjects) was reportedly achieved from TCR beta sequences.

V lost 0 bases to trimming and J lost 11 bases; unmatched junction nucleotides: 8. The CDR3 is 15 residues long. Per germline, CDR1 SEHNR and CDR2 FQNEAQ (reference sequence). This chain uses TRBV7-9 with TRBJ2-5; 11 nucleotides line up with TRBD1. This sequence was found in a woman between 55 and 75 years old in good health and CMV-seronegative. Sequences were obtained from PBMCs. The CDR3 nucleotides are TGTGCCAGCAGCTTAGCGAGGACAGGGGGCCGGGAGCAGTACTTC. Translating it yields CASSLARTGGREQYF.